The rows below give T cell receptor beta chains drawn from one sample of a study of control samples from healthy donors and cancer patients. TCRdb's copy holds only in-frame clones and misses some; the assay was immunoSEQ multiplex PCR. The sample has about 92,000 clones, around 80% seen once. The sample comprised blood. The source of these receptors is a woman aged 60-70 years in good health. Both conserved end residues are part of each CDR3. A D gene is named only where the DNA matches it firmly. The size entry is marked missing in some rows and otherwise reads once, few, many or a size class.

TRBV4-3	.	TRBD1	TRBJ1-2	CASSQNFRQGLIEGYTF	TGCGCCAGCAGCCAGAACTTCCGACAGGGGCTAATTGAAGGCTACACCTTC
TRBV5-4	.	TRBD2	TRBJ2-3	CASSLVLAGGAGTQYF	TGTGCCAGCAGCTTGGTACTAGCGGGAGGGGCAGGGACGCAGTATTTT
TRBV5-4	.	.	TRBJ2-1	CASRSPRGNEQFF	TGTGCCAGCAGGTCACCCAGGGGCAATGAGCAGTTCTTC
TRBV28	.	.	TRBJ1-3	CASRAGNPGNTIYF	TGTGCCAGCAGAGCAGGGAATCCTGGAAACACCATATATTTT
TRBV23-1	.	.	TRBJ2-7	CASNLMGPSYEQYF	TGCGCCAGCAACCTCATGGGACCCAGCTACGAGCAGTACTTC
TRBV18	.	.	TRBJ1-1	CASSKQDRSTEAFF	TGTGCCAGCTCAAAACAGGATCGGAGCACTGAAGCTTTCTTT
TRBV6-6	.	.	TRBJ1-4	CASSDQRGFWFF	TGTGCCAGCAGTGACCAAAGGGGGTTTTGGTTTTTT
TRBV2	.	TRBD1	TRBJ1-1	CASSAGQGNTEAFF	TGTGCCAGCAGTGCCGGACAGGGGAACACTGAAGCTTTCTTT
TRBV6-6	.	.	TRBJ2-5	CASSYGGGRETQYF	TGTGCCAGCAGTTACGGAGGGGGCCGCGAGACCCAGTACTTC
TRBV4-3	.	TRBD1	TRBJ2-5	CASSPTGLWETQYF	TGCGCCAGCAGCCCGACAGGGTTGTGGGAGACCCAGTACTTC
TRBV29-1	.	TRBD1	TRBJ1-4	CSVAGTGGQEKLFF	TGCAGCGTGGCCGGGACAGGGGGACAAGAAAAACTGTTTTTT
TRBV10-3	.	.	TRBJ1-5	CAIGGTADQPQHF	TGTGCCATCGGGGGGACCGCTGATCAGCCCCAGCATTTT
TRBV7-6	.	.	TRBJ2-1	CASSLAYPDQGWNEQFF	TGTGCCAGCAGCTTAGCATACCCGGACCAGGGATGGAATGAGCAGTTCTTC
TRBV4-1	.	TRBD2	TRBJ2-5	CASSQFIAGDGQETQYF	TGCGCCAGCAGCCAATTTATAGCGGGAGATGGGCAAGAGACCCAGTACTTC
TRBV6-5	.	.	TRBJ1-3	CASGTPGNTIYF	TGTGCCAGTGGGACACCTGGAAACACCATATATTTT
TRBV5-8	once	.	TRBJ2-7	CASINDGGGEQYF	TGTGCCAGCATCAATGATGGGGGTGGGGAGCAGTACTTC
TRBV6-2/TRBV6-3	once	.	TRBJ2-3	CASSASTDTQYF	TGTGCCAGCAGCGCCAGCACAGATACGCAGTATTTT
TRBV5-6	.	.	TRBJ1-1	CASSLPGYTEAFF	TGTGCCAGCAGCTTACCAGGGTACACTGAGGCTTTCTTT
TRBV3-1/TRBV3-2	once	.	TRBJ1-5	CASSQEPGGPQHF	TGTGCCAGCAGCCAAGAACCGGGCGGGCCCCAGCATTTT
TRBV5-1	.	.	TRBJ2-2	CASSLGVGRINGELFF	TGCGCCAGCAGCTTGGGGGTCGGGAGAATTAACGGGGAGCTGTTTTTT
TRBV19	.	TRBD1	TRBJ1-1	CASLPGQLNTEAFF	TGTGCCAGCCTTCCGGGACAGCTGAACACTGAAGCTTTCTTT
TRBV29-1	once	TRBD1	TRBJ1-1	CSVGKTGAAFF	TGCAGCGTTGGGAAGACAGGGGCAGCTTTCTTT
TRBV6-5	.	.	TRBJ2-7	CASRVTGPYEQYF	TGTGCCAGCAGAGTTACGGGACCCTACGAGCAGTACTTC
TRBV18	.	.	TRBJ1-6	CASSPEWNRPNNSPLHF	TGTGCCAGCTCACCAGAGTGGAACAGACCGAATAATTCACCCCTCCACTTT
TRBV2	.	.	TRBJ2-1	CASSPGTPLNEQFF	TGTGCCAGCAGCCCCGGGACCCCCCTTAATGAGCAGTTCTTC
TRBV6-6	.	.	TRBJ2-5	CASSYTGQETQYF	TGTGCCAGCAGTTACACCGGACAGGAGACCCAGTACTTC
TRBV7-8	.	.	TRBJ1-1	CASSSQGLNTEAFF	TGTGCCAGCAGCTCACAGGGATTGAACACTGAAGCTTTCTTT
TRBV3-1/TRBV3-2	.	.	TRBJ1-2	CASSLPPYPESNYGYTF	TGTGCCAGCAGCCTTCCCCCATACCCAGAAAGTAACTATGGCTACACCTTC
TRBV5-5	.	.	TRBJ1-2	CASSSEVQDYRGYTF	TGTGCCAGCAGCTCCGAAGTACAGGATTACCGCGGCTACACCTTC
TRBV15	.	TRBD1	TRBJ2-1	CATAKPGTGIYNEQFF	TGTGCCACCGCAAAACCCGGGACAGGGATCTACAATGAGCAGTTCTTC
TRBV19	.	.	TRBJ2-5	CASSIGPGNQETQYF	TGTGCCAGTAGTATAGGTCCAGGGAACCAAGAGACCCAGTACTTC
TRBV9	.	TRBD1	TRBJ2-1	CASSPRTGEYNEQFF	TGTGCCAGCAGCCCGAGGACAGGGGAATACAATGAGCAGTTCTTC
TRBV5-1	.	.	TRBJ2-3	CASSLGGTDTQYF	TGCGCCAGCAGCTTGGGAGGCACAGATACGCAGTATTTT
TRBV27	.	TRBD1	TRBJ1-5	CASGDRADQPQHF	TGTGCCAGCGGGGACAGGGCGGATCAGCCCCAGCATTTT
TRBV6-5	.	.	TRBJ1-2	CASSYSMAAANYGYTF	TGTGCCAGCAGTTACTCGATGGCAGCAGCTAACTATGGCTACACCTTC
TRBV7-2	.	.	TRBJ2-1	CASSLVSGTHEQFF	TGTGCCAGCAGCTTAGTATCGGGGACTCATGAGCAGTTCTTC
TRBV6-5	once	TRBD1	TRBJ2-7	CASTWDRAYEQYF	TGTGCCAGCACCTGGGACAGAGCCTACGAGCAGTACTTC
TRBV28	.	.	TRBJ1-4	CASSLSLGTNEKLFF	TGTGCCAGCAGTTTATCTCTGGGCACGAATGAAAAACTGTTTTTT
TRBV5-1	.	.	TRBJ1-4	CASSVGQGGTNEKLFF	TGCGCCAGCAGCGTGGGGCAGGGAGGTACTAATGAAAAACTGTTTTTT
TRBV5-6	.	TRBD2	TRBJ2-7	CASSSTSGRVRSSYEQYF	TGTGCCAGCAGCTCGACTAGCGGGAGAGTTCGGAGCTCCTACGAGCAGTACTTC
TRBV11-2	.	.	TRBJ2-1	CASSQAGVVYNEQFF	TGTGCCAGCAGCCAGGCAGGGGTGGTCTACAATGAGCAGTTCTTC
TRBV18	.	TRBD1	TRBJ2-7	CASSRGQGVYEQYF	TGTGCCAGCTCACGGGGACAGGGGGTCTACGAGCAGTACTTC
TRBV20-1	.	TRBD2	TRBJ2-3	CSASISGVRSSTDTQYF	TGCAGTGCTAGTATCAGCGGGGTGAGATCTAGCACAGATACGCAGTATTTT
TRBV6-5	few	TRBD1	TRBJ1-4	CASSRQGDEKLFF	TGTGCCAGCAGTAGACAGGGGGATGAAAAACTGTTTTTT
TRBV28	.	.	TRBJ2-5	CASSRNPTLVGEEETQYF	TGTGCCAGCAGTCGGAACCCTACTCTCGTGGGGGAGGAAGAGACCCAGTACTTC
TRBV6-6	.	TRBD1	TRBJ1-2	CASGEGTGEGRGYTF	TGTGCCAGCGGCGAGGGGACAGGGGAGGGTCGTGGCTACACCTTC
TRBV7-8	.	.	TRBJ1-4	CASSRTEGREKLFF	TGTGCCAGCTCCCGGACAGAGGGACGCGAAAAACTGTTTTTT
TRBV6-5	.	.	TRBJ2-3	CASSVGGRSTDTQYF	TGTGCCAGCAGCGTCGGGGGACGTAGCACAGATACGCAGTATTTT
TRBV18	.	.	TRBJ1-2	CASSLSRESDGYTF	TGTGCCAGCTCACTCAGCAGGGAGTCGGATGGCTACACCTTC
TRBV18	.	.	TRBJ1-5	CASSPRGGWDNNQPQHF	TGTGCCAGCTCACCACGGGGGGGATGGGACAACAATCAGCCCCAGCATTTT
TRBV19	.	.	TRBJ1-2	CASTGVWGYTF	TGTGCCAGTACCGGCGTCTGGGGCTACACCTTC
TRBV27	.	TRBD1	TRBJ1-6	CASRAQGSYNSPLHF	TGTGCCAGCAGGGCACAGGGGTCCTATAATTCACCCCTCCACTTT
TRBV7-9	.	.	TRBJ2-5	CASSLGRLQETQYF	TGTGCCAGCAGCCTGGGACGTCTCCAAGAGACCCAGTACTTC
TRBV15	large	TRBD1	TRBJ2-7	CATSRDGTGGPQDEQYF	TGTGCCACCAGCAGAGATGGGACAGGGGGACCCCAGGACGAGCAGTACTTC
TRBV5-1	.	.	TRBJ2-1	CASSSGIYNEQFF	TGCGCCAGCAGCTCGGGAATCTACAATGAGCAGTTCTTC